This T cell receptor (beta chain) came from a study of identical twins. Study observations and caveats: It was possible that invariant MAIT and iNKT cells partly confounded the zero-insertion analyses. Sequences that were out-of-frame, alpha and twin-shared displayed an excess of low generation probability. Insertions were reduced in abundant cord blood beta clonotypes but not in memory repertoires.

A universal primer site came from template switching; cDNA carried unique molecular identifiers. One entry per CDR3 protein results from TCRdb running MiXCR on the 5' RACE reads. The table records about 530,000 distinct CDR3 sequences, about 20% of them present only once. On this clonotype: Its cognate antigen is unknown.

This sample was shared with a second study, whose subject was yellow fever vaccine responses in identical twins.

This clonotype originated in a woman younger than 30 in good health. Sequencing input: CD4+ T cells sorted from blood.

The CDR3 bases are TGTGCCACCAGCAGAGATCGGGGGACTAGCGGGGCCGGGGAGCTGTTTTTT. Its protein is CATSRDRGTSGAGELFF. The J gene is TRBJ2-2, the V gene TRBV15; the match to TRBD2 covers 13 bases. Germline CDR1 LNHNV, CDR2 YYDKDF (reference sequence). This CDR3 has 17 amino acids. Losses at the gene ends were 0 bases for V and 6 bases for J; bases not matched to a gene: 4.